This TCR beta chain derives from a study of cytomegalovirus exposure and HLA in healthy donors. The PCR had 60 Vbeta and 13 Jbeta primers. Here immunoSEQ multiplex PCR was the method, and the copy in TCRdb shows in-frame clones only, minus some. The sample lists approximately 170,000 clones; roughly four fifths were seen once. The CDR3 is 16 amino acids. Germline CDR1 SGHNT, CDR2 YENEEA. Trimming stripped 4 bases from V and 0 bases from J, with 14 bases between. The V and J genes are TRBV11-3 and TRBJ2-3; weak D call: TRBD2 (6 bases). This clonotype was sampled from a woman aged 40 to 55 in good health and CMV-seronegative. Sequencing was performed on PBMCs. The chain's CDR3 is CASSSPSVLSTDTQYF. For the CDR3, the DNA is TGTGCCAGCAGCTCTCCTAGCGTCCTTAGCACAGATACGCAGTATTTT.